These T cell receptor beta chains were read from a single sample in a study of T cell responses to AZD1222 COVID-19 vaccine. TCRdb's table, derived via immunoSEQ multiplex PCR, lists solely in-frame clones and lacks some. The sample shows approximately 140,000 clones, approximately 95% of them seen only once. Here the sequenced sample was peripheral blood, taken on day 0 of MenACWY control vaccination. The receptor set was obtained from an adult in good health. CDR3s leave out the opening cysteine and the closing phenylalanine or tryptophan.

cdr3_aa j_call v_call
ASSLDWGSAVAF TRBJ1-1 TRBV7-3
ASSQETGGRDTEAF TRBJ1-1 TRBV4-2
ASSAEGRDEKLF TRBJ1-4 TRBV2
ASSYQGKTEAF TRBJ1-1 TRBV6-5
ASSLESQLYGYT TRBJ1-2 TRBV5-1
ASSLRGSQPQH TRBJ1-5 TRBV12-3/TRBV12-4
ASRKTGPSSPLH TRBJ1-6 TRBV6-5
ATSRGLGLGSGYT TRBJ1-2 TRBV15
ASSQELNTEAF TRBJ1-1 TRBV14
ASRRSSGNTIY TRBJ1-3 TRBV6-4
ASRQGDWNTEAF TRBJ1-1 TRBV4-3
ASSGQGFGGYT TRBJ1-2 TRBV18
ASSFWEGPNQPQH TRBJ1-5 TRBV28
AISDMGQSNSFSYNEQF TRBJ2-1 TRBV10-3
ASSYPTSEQY TRBJ2-7 TRBV6-2/TRBV6-3
ASSFGGRAYEQY TRBJ2-7 TRBV28
ASSLGTGIHGYT TRBJ1-2 TRBV13
ASSDPTGELF TRBJ2-2 TRBV2
ASSVKTPYGLAGGTYNEQF TRBJ2-1 TRBV9
ASSDDRGTNTGELF TRBJ2-2 TRBV7-9
ASSAGPMNTEAF TRBJ1-1 TRBV9
ASSVGWHTEAF TRBJ1-1 TRBV9
ASSPLGASSGGASTDTQY TRBJ2-3 TRBV18
ASSLVGHTSYEQY TRBJ2-7 TRBV7-2
AGTGGGSPEAF TRBJ1-1 TRBV11-2
ASSRKGGNTEAF TRBJ1-1 TRBV19
ASSLAGGDLETQY TRBJ2-5 TRBV11-3
ASSYDRNTGELF TRBJ2-2 TRBV7-2
ASSNRQATNEKLF TRBJ1-4 TRBV5-5
ASSSRTSYEQY TRBJ2-7 TRBV12-3/TRBV12-4
ASSLTGFWRTDTQY TRBJ2-3 TRBV5-5
ASSPPQEFPYEQY TRBJ2-7 TRBV18
ASSLKEGVPLH TRBJ1-6 TRBV12-3/TRBV12-4
ASSRSGKPRSYT TRBJ1-2 TRBV28
ASSDRAVIDGYT TRBJ1-2 TRBV27
ASSLTGYDSPLH TRBJ1-6 TRBV5-1
ASSLQGTTNYGYT TRBJ1-2 TRBV7-2
ASSEPDRDYGYT TRBJ1-2 TRBV7-8
ASSPTSSHNSPLH TRBJ1-6 TRBV7-6
ASSLGRGIELKYEQY TRBJ2-7 TRBV11-2
ASSIRQLSNQPQH TRBJ1-5 TRBV19
ASSRPETEAF TRBJ1-1 TRBV28
ASSDDRTGNTEAF TRBJ1-1 TRBV25-1
ASRFEGARGYT TRBJ1-2 TRBV4-1
ASSFDTGVGYT TRBJ1-2 TRBV12-3/TRBV12-4
ASSLATGETHGYT TRBJ1-2 TRBV7-9
ASAKGASYNEQF TRBJ2-1 TRBV19
ASRTGGSYNEQF TRBJ2-1 TRBV27
ASISNAGLANTGELF TRBJ2-2 TRBV10-2
ASSSNYNEQF TRBJ2-1 TRBV27
ASSQEFRGPGYT TRBJ1-2 TRBV4-1
ASSPKSGGDTIY TRBJ1-3 TRBV18